These 21 T cell receptor beta chains were sequenced from one sample in a study of blood T cell repertoires in COVID-19. Generated by immunoSEQ multiplex PCR, the TCRdb table keeps only in-frame clones and is missing some. The sample holds roughly 200,000 clones, over 65% seen once. Material for sequencing was peripheral blood. Receptors originate from a person between 65 and 79 years old with COVID-19, enrolled during active disease.

The chain couples TRBV5-1 to TRBJ2-7; D may be TRBD1 (6 bases). CDR3 length: 15 amino acids. V lost 7 bases and J 3 bases, leaving 20 bases between the germline ends. The germline gives CDR1 SGHRS, CDR2 YFSETQ. The DNA for the CDR3 is TGCGCCAGCTCCCACGGTATAGCAGGGGACTACGAGCAGTACTTC. It yields the protein CASSHGIAGDYEQYF.

The V gene is TRBV10-3, the J gene TRBJ2-7; no firm D call. V lost 4 bases and J lost 5, with 12 bases in between. The CDR3 has 13 amino acids. Per germline, CDR1 ENHRY and CDR2 SYGVKD. The CDR3 DNA reads as TGTGCCATCAGTGGGGTACTAAAGGACGAGCAGTACTTC. This gives the protein CAISGVLKDEQYF.

This clone was seen once. The V gene is TRBV5-5, the J gene TRBJ2-5; tentatively, D is TRBD2 (6 bases). CDR1 is SGHKS, CDR2 YYEKEE, per germline (reference sequence). The CDR3 totals 14 residues. Deletions cut 4 bases from V and 6 bases from J, with 16 bases between. CDR3 nucleotides: TGTGCCAGCAGCCCCGATCCGGGGGTGAAGACCCAGTACTTC. This codes for CASSPDPGVKTQYF.

This rearrangement joins TRBV6-6 to TRBJ2-2; D remains ambiguous. V was pared by 5 bases and J by 7 bases, with 11 bases between. The germline gives CDR1 MNHNY, CDR2 SVGAGI (reference sequence). The CDR3 spans 13 residues. The CDR3 here is CASSHLGGGELFF. The CDR3 coding sequence is TGTGCCAGCAGTCATCTAGGTGGCGGGGAGCTGTTTTTT.

V usage is TRBV30 and J usage is TRBJ1-2; D gene uncertain. This CDR3 region has 15 residues. V lost 2 bases and J lost 0, with 13 bases in between. The germline CDR1 and CDR2 sequences are GTSNPN and SVGIG (reference sequence). The CDR3 protein is CAWSPGGSTNYGYTF. CDR3 sequence (DNA): TGTGCCTGGAGTCCCGGCGGCAGTACTAACTATGGCTACACCTTC.

The chain carries TRBV28 and TRBJ2-1, with 13 positions matching TRBD2. CDR1 and CDR2 (germline): MDHEN, SYDVKM. J was trimmed by 3 bases and V by 3 bases; bases with no gene match: 14. This CDR3 region has 20 residues. The CDR3 DNA follows: TGTGCCAGCAGTTTGTCACCGGGACTAGCGGGGAAAGGGAGCTACAATGAGCAGTTCTTC. Amino acids: CASSLSPGLAGKGSYNEQFF.

This clone was observed a handful of times. The V gene is TRBV18, the J gene TRBJ2-7; 8 bases are a match to TRBD2. There are 16 residues in the CDR3. CDR1 KGHSH and CDR2 LQKENI come from the germline V gene. Germline trimming cut 4 bases from V and 6 bases from J; bases unmatched to any gene: 14. The CDR3: CASSLLLQREIIEQYF. The CDR3 DNA reads as TGTGCCAGCTCACTACTTCTCCAGCGGGAGATCATCGAGCAGTACTTC.

The chain has TRBV10-3 and TRBJ2-2, with D uncertain. The germline gives CDR1 ENHRY, CDR2 SYGVKD. The V gene lost 4 bases and the J gene lost 3 bases, with 18 bases spanning the gap. The CDR3 consists of 17 residues. CDR3 region: CAISGSGSGIHTGELFF. The CDR3 DNA reads TGTGCCATCAGTGGGTCTGGGTCGGGTATTCACACCGGGGAGCTGTTTTTT.

This chain links TRBV6-6 with TRBJ2-3; a possible D gene is TRBD2 (5 bases). The V end lost 5 bases, the J end lost 7 bases, and 10 bases lay between the germline ends. Germline CDR1 MNHNY, CDR2 SVGAGI (reference sequence). The CDR3 loop spans 12 amino acids. The CDR3 sequence is CASSTGFHTQYF. The CDR3 DNA reads as TGTGCCAGCAGTACGGGGTTCCATACGCAGTATTTT.

This CDR3 reads CASARGTSVLNEQFF. Written as DNA, the CDR3 is TGTGCCAGTGCACGCGGGACTAGCGTACTTAATGAGCAGTTCTTC. This rearrangement joins TRBV2 to TRBJ2-1; 10 nucleotides line up with TRBD2. Germline CDR1 is SNHLY and CDR2 is FYNNEI. This CDR3 comprises 15 residues. Losses at the gene ends were 9 bases for V and 7 bases for J; bases not matched to a gene: 12.

This chain links TRBV9 with TRBJ1-4; TRBD1 matches at 7 bases. From germline, CDR1 is SGDLS and CDR2 YYNGEE. The V and J ends lost 2 bases and 7 bases, in that order; junction bases with no gene match: 11. The CDR3 spans 16 residues. As DNA, the CDR3 is TGTGCCAGCAGCGTGACACCGGGACAGCAAGCTGAAAAACTGTTTTTT. The encoded protein is CASSVTPGQQAEKLFF.

This clone was recorded a few times. J is TRBJ2-3 and V is TRBV24-1, with 9 positions matching TRBD2. The CDR3 consists of 17 residues. Germline trimming cut 3 bases from V and 3 bases from J; bases unmatched to any gene: 9. Germline CDR1 KGHDR, CDR2 SFDVKD. CDR3 bases: TGTGCCACCAGTGATCCAGGACTAGCGAAGGGGACAGATACGCAGTATTTT. This codes for CATSDPGLAKGTDTQYF.

In DNA, the CDR3 is TGTGCCTCATATGGGGGGAGCTCCTACAATGAGCAGTTCTTC. Translated: CASYGGSSYNEQFF. The gene calls are TRBV10-3 and TRBJ2-1, with a weak D call TRBD2 (6 bases). V was pared by 11 bases and J by 0 bases, with 14 bases between. This CDR3 is built from 14 residues. Germline assignment: CDR1 ENHRY and CDR2 SYGVKD.

The chain joins TRBV3-1 (or the pseudogene TRBV3-2) to TRBJ2-1, with D possibly being TRBD2 (7 bases). CDR1 is LGHDT, CDR2 YNNKEL, per germline (reference sequence). V was shortened by 1 base and J by 5 bases, with 15 bases between the two germline ends. This CDR3 spans 16 amino acids. Here the CDR3 reads CASSQGGRGRDNEQFF. The DNA for the CDR3 is TGTGCCAGCAGCCAAGGAGGGCGGGGGCGTGACAATGAGCAGTTCTTC.

The genes are TRBV15 and TRBJ1-5, with TRBD1 matching 7 bases. In germline, CDR1 is LNHNV, CDR2 YYDKDF (reference sequence). The junction had 13 bases not matched to a gene; V was cut back by 4 bases and J by 4 bases. CDR3 length: 17 amino acids. CDR3 coding DNA: TGTGCCACCAGCAATTTGGGCAGGGGGTTCTCTAATCAGCCCCAGCATTTT. Its translation: CATSNLGRGFSNQPQHF.

The chain links TRBV15 to TRBJ2-3, with D unclear. Trimming took 5 bases from V and 0 from J, leaving 3 bases between them. Per the germline V gene, CDR1 is LNHNV and CDR2 is YYDKDF (reference sequence). The CDR3 has 12 amino acids. CDR3 sequence reads: CATSESTDTQYF. CDR3 nucleotide sequence: TGTGCCACCAGCGAGAGCACAGATACGCAGTATTTT.

V usage is TRBV7-2 and J usage is TRBJ2-7, with D possibly TRBD2 on 6 matching bases. This CDR3 contains 15 residues. V dropped 1 base and J dropped 6 bases, with 16 bases sitting between them. Germline V gene sequence: CDR1 SGHTA, CDR2 FQGNSA. CDR3 loop: CASSLGLAPRSEQYF. The CDR3, as DNA: TGTGCCAGCAGCTTAGGGCTAGCGCCTAGAAGCGAGCAGTACTTC.

This sequence joins TRBV19 and TRBJ1-3; possibly TRBD1 for D (6 bases). The germline V gene encodes CDR1 LNHDA and CDR2 SQIVND (reference sequence). Trimming removed 3 bases at V and 0 bases at J, with 9 bases between. The CDR3 is 15 amino acids. The CDR3 nucleotides are TGTGCCAGTAGTATTCTGGACAGCTCTGGAAACACCATATATTTT. This gives the protein CASSILDSSGNTIYF.

This clone was seen only a few times. The DNA of the CDR3 is TGTGCCAGCAGCTTGGAACTAGCGGGGGGGTACAATGAGCAGTTCTTC. It is translated as CASSLELAGGYNEQFF. The chain carries TRBV5-4 and TRBJ2-1, with 13 bases fitting TRBD2. The V gene's germline CDR1 is SGHNT and CDR2 YYREEE (reference sequence). The CDR3 consists of 16 residues. V was pared by 0 bases and J by 4 bases, with 1 base of the junction left unmatched.

The V call is TRBV29-1, the J call TRBJ2-1, with TRBD2 identical over 7 bases. This CDR3 is built from 13 residues. V shed 6 bases and J 9 bases; nucleotides not matched to a gene: 11. Germline CDR1 reads SQVTM; CDR2 reads ANQGSEA. The CDR3 bases are TGCAGCGTGGGGGGGACGGGAGAAGGTGAGCAGTTCTTC. It specifies CSVGGTGEGEQFF.

This clone has only a few counts. This chain connects TRBV6-2 or TRBV6-3 to TRBJ2-7, with D perhaps TRBD1 (5 bases). This CDR3 has 12 amino acids. The V and J ends lost 5 bases and 6 bases respectively, with 11 bases between them. Germline CDR1 and CDR2: MNHEY and SVGEGT. DNA for the CDR3: TGTGCCAGCAGTCTTCCTAGGGGCGAGCAGTACTTC. Its translation is CASSLPRGEQYF.